These T cell receptor beta chains were read from a single sample in a study of response to subunit inactivated influenza vaccine. Each CDR3 protein is one row after TCRdb ran MiXCR on the RT-PCR reads. The sample lists roughly 500,000 distinct CDR3 sequences, approximately 22% occurring once. These records were also assigned to another study, of T cells expressing NK-cell markers.

Sequenced material: CD4+ T cells sorted from PBMCs, taken less than 13 days after vaccination. These receptors all come from a middle-aged man who received an inactivated influenza vaccine. The CDR3 runs from the conserved cysteine through the conserved F or W. Fields, in order: J gene, clone size, V gene, D gene, CDR3 DNA, CDR3 protein. A D gene is named only where the DNA matches it firmly. Clone size is stated in some rows and not others, as once, few, many or a class when expanded.

TRBJ1-3,many,TRBV29-1,NA,TGCAGCGTTGAACTGGCTGGAAACACCATATATTTT,CSVELAGNTIYF
TRBJ2-3,NA,TRBV4-1,NA,TGCGCCAGCAGCCACCAGACTCGCACAGATACGCAGTATTTT,CASSHQTRTDTQYF
TRBJ2-4,few,TRBV20-1,TRBD1,TGCAGTGCTGCGGTCAGGGGGCCCATTCAGTACTTC,CSAAVRGPIQYF
TRBJ1-1,NA,TRBV21-1,NA,TGTGCCAGCAGCAGCAGCGAGGGGGCTTTCTTT,CASSSSEGAFF
TRBJ1-6,few,TRBV5-1,NA,TGCGCCAGCAGCTTGGACCCGGGGGCACCCCTCCACTTT,CASSLDPGAPLHF
TRBJ1-4,many,TRBV2,NA,TGTGCCAGCAGCGAGAGACAGGCGAGAGGTGAAAAACTGTTTTTT,CASSERQARGEKLFF
TRBJ2-3,NA,TRBV4-3,NA,TGCGCCAGCAGCCATGACTACAGGGACGCCACAGATACGCAGTATTTT,CASSHDYRDATDTQYF
TRBJ2-5,NA,TRBV6-1,TRBD2,TGTGCCAGCAGAGGACTAGCGGGACGAGAGACCCAGTACTTC,CASRGLAGRETQYF
TRBJ2-5,NA,TRBV12-3/TRBV12-4,NA,TGTGCCAGCAGTTTACGGTGGCCGGGGGCCGGGGAGACCCAGTACTTC,CASSLRWPGAGETQYF
TRBJ2-5,few,TRBV11-1,NA,TGTGCCAGCAGCTTAGCTCCCCCAGAGACCCAGTACTTC,CASSLAPPETQYF
TRBJ1-6,NA,TRBV28,NA,TGTGCCAGCAGTTTACCCTCAGGGGCCAGGGGTAATTCACCCCTCCACTTT,CASSLPSGARGNSPLHF
TRBJ1-1,NA,TRBV5-1,NA,TGCGCCAGCAACGACTTAGGGGCTGAAGCTTTCTTT,CASNDLGAEAFF
TRBJ2-7,NA,TRBV6-6,TRBD1,TGTGCCAGCTCGGGGACAGGGAGCAACGAGCAGTACTTC,CASSGTGSNEQYF
TRBJ2-1,NA,TRBV10-3,NA,TGTGCCATCAGTGAGGCCCGACAGGGCTTGGGGAGGAATGAGCAGTTCTTC,CAISEARQGLGRNEQFF
TRBJ2-1,NA,TRBV6-1,TRBD2,TGTGCCAGCAGCCACGGGGGGACGAGCTCCTACAATGAGCAGTTCTTC,CASSHGGTSSYNEQFF
TRBJ2-4,NA,TRBV20-1,TRBD2,TGCAGTGCTAGAAACCCGGGACTAATGGACATTCAGTACTTC,CSARNPGLMDIQYF
TRBJ2-7,NA,TRBV23-1,NA,TGCGCCAGCAGTAGAAATCAGTTGGGTTACGAGCAGTACTTC,CASSRNQLGYEQYF
TRBJ2-1,NA,TRBV28,NA,TGTGCCAGCGCGAGTAACAATGAGCAGTTCTTC,CASASNNEQFF